These 25 T cell receptor beta chains were sequenced from one sample in a study of blood T cell repertoires in COVID-19. This table comes from immunoSEQ multiplex PCR, and its TCRdb copy is limited to in-frame clones, with some not included. The sample holds 70,000 or so clones; about nine tenths are singletons and the top ten take roughly 11%. What was sequenced was peripheral blood. The receptors stem from a man aged 70 or older with active or convalescent COVID-19.

This clone was picked up a small number of times. This sequence joins TRBV9 and TRBJ1-2; D may be TRBD1 (6 bases). The CDR3 runs 16 residues. Germline V CDR1 and CDR2: SGDLS, YYNGEE. Trimming left V 2 bases short and J 1 base short, with 15 bases between. CDR3 coding DNA: TGTGCCAGCAGCGTCCATCGGGACACCTTTAACTATGGCTACACCTTC. It is translated as CASSVHRDTFNYGYTF.

There are a few counts of this clone. V and J are TRBV13 and TRBJ1-1; 7 bases line up with TRBD1. Germline trimming cut 2 bases from V and 5 bases from J; bases unmatched to any gene: 11. Germline CDR1 and CDR2: PRHDT and FYEKMQ (reference sequence). The CDR3 covers 16 residues. The CDR3 sequence is CASSLLTGRLGTEAFF. The DNA for the CDR3 is TGTGCCAGCAGCTTATTGACAGGGCGTCTGGGTACTGAAGCTTTCTTT.

The J gene is TRBJ2-7, the V gene TRBV29-1, with D possibly TRBD1 on 5 matching bases. This CDR3 region has 14 residues. Germline-derived CDR1 and CDR2 are SQVTM and ANQGSEA. With 5 bases removed from V and 1 base from J, the gap between germline ends came to 15 bases. CDR3: CSVYGQGGSYEQYF. The CDR3 DNA sequence: TGCAGCGTTTATGGGCAGGGTGGGTCCTACGAGCAGTACTTC.

The chain employs TRBV2 and TRBJ1-2; D unclear. CDR1 and CDR2 from the germline V gene are SNHLY and FYNNEI. The CDR3 is 10 amino acids. Trimming pared 8 bases from V and 5 bases from J, leaving 6 bases between. In nucleotides, the CDR3 is TGTGCCAGCGGGGAGTATGGCTACACCTTC. Translation gives CASGEYGYTF. The full variable domain, completed using reference TRBV2 and TRBJ1-2, is EPEVTQTPSHQVTQMGQEVILRCVPISNHLYFYWYRQILGQKVEFLVSFYNNEISEKSEIFDDQFSVERPDGSNFTLKIRSTKLEDSAMYFCASGEYGYTFGSGTRLTVV.

This sequence joins TRBV10-3 and TRBJ2-1; 11 bases are a match to TRBD2. The junction had 8 bases not matched to a gene; V was cut back by 4 bases and J by 9 bases. CDR3 length equals 15 residues. Germline values: CDR1 ENHRY, CDR2 SYGVKD. In DNA, the CDR3 is TGTGCCATCAGTGGGGGACTAGCGGTACATGGTGAGCAGTTCTTC. Its protein is CAISGGLAVHGEQFF.

CDR3 protein: CASSLPAPGQTNQPQHF. The CDR3 bases are TGTGCCAGCAGTCTTCCCGCCCCGGGACAGACAAATCAGCCCCAGCATTTT. This rearrangement joins TRBV28 to TRBJ1-5; 7 nucleotides line up with TRBD1. The CDR3 loop spans 17 amino acids. With V trimmed by 5 bases and J by 4 bases, 14 bases remained unmatched. CDR1 is MDHEN and CDR2 is SYDVKM in the germline V gene.

This chain uses TRBV28 with TRBJ1-5; TRBD1 matches at 7 bases. The V gene's germline CDR1 is MDHEN and CDR2 SYDVKM. J was trimmed by 0 bases and V by 5 bases; bases with no gene match: 4. The CDR3 has 15 amino acids. CDR3 amino acids: CASSTGTDSNQPQHF. CDR3 nucleotides: TGTGCCAGCAGTACCGGGACAGATAGCAATCAGCCCCAGCATTTT.

This chain uses TRBV7-9 with TRBJ1-2; the D gene is possibly TRBD1 (5 bases). The V and J ends lost 2 bases and 7 bases respectively, with 11 bases between them. The germline V gene encodes CDR1 SEHNR and CDR2 FQNEAQ (reference sequence). The CDR3 totals 13 residues. The CDR3: CASSLPSGFGYTF. Here the CDR3 DNA reads TGTGCCAGCAGCTTACCGTCAGGGTTTGGCTACACCTTC.

The rearrangement uses TRBV9 and TRBJ1-4, with a tentative D call TRBD1 (6 bases). Deletions cut 0 bases from V and 2 bases from J, with 11 bases between. This CDR3 is 16 amino acids long. Germline CDR1 reads SGDLS; CDR2 reads YYNGEE. The DNA for the CDR3 is TGTGCCAGCAGCGTAGAACAGGGTAACACTAATGAAAAACTGTTTTTT. It translates to CASSVEQGNTNEKLFF. Full variable domain (remainder filled in from reference TRBV9 and TRBJ1-4): DSGVTQTPKHLITATGQRVTLRCSPRSGDLSVYWYQQSLDQGLQFLIQYYNGEERAKGNILERFSAQQFPDLHSELNLSSLELGDSALYFCASSVEQGNTNEKLFFGSGTQLSVL.

The chain employs TRBV30 and TRBJ2-6, with D maybe TRBD1 (5 bases). CDR1 GTSNPN and CDR2 SVGIG come from the germline V gene (reference sequence). This CDR3 is built from 14 residues. Trimming cost V 0 bases and J 2 bases, with 5 bases left between them. The CDR3 region has the DNA TGTGCCTGGAGTGTAGGGGCTGGGGCCAACGTCCTGACTTTC. This translates into CAWSVGAGANVLTF.

The chain couples TRBV28 to TRBJ1-5, with D possibly being TRBD1 (6 bases). Trimming cost V 11 bases and J 1 base, with 18 bases left between them. This CDR3 is built from 15 residues. Germline CDR1 MDHEN, CDR2 SYDVKM. CDR3 DNA sequence: TGTGCCGCCAGATCACAGGGAAACAGCAATCAGCCCCAGCATTTT. This translates into CAARSQGNSNQPQHF.

The table lists this clone with a count of one. The gene calls are TRBV28 and TRBJ2-2; no definite D call. The ends were cut back, 8 bases at V and 3 bases at J, with 7 bases in the middle. Germline CDR1 MDHEN, CDR2 SYDVKM. The CDR3 consists of 12 residues. CDR3 DNA sequence: TGTGCCAGCTCCTCTTACACCGGGGAGCTGTTTTTT. As protein: CASSSYTGELFF.

This clone was counted only a few times. V gene TRBV3-1 (or the pseudogene TRBV3-2) combines with J gene TRBJ1-2, with D perhaps TRBD1 (5 bases). The CDR3 is 15 residues long. Germline CDR1 and CDR2: LGHDT and YNNKEL (reference sequence). V was trimmed by 8 bases and J by 1 base, leaving 17 bases between them. CDR3 amino acids: CASSNSGLHNYGYTF. The CDR3 DNA is TGTGCCAGCTCTAACTCGGGACTGCATAACTATGGCTACACCTTC.

The chain links TRBV14 to TRBJ2-5; 12 bases align to TRBD1. V lost 1 base and J lost 4; bases outside the gene matches: 4. The germline V gene encodes CDR1 SGHDN and CDR2 FVKESK. The CDR3 is 16 amino acids. CDR3 protein: CASSQAGTGGVETQYF. CDR3 DNA sequence: TGTGCCAGCAGCCAAGCCGGGACAGGGGGCGTAGAGACCCAGTACTTC.

V gene TRBV5-1 combines with J gene TRBJ1-1; possibly TRBD1 for D (6 bases). CDR1 and CDR2 (germline): SGHRS, YFSETQ. CDR3 length equals 14 residues. Deletions cut 6 bases from V and 5 bases from J, with 17 bases between. The CDR3 DNA is TGCGCCAGCACCTCCGGACAGCTAAGGACTGAAGCTTTCTTT. This gives the protein CASTSGQLRTEAFF.

This chain links TRBV19 with TRBJ1-5; possibly TRBD1 for D (6 bases). The V and J ends lost 3 bases and 5 bases respectively, with 11 bases between them. The CDR3 length is 14 residues. CDR1 is LNHDA, CDR2 SQIVND, per germline (reference sequence). Here the CDR3 reads CASSMGGGDQPQHF. The CDR3 DNA sequence: TGTGCCAGTAGTATGGGGGGGGGCGATCAGCCCCAGCATTTT.

The chain recombines TRBV6-5 with TRBJ1-2, with 7 bases matching TRBD1. The CDR3 is 14 amino acids. The V and J ends lost 6 bases and 6 bases, in that order; junction bases with no gene match: 10. Looked up from germline, CDR1 is MNHEY and CDR2 is SVGAGI. The CDR3 sequence: CASSHSTGAHGYTF. The CDR3 nucleotides are TGTGCCAGCAGCCACTCCACAGGGGCCCATGGCTACACCTTC.

V usage is TRBV30 and J usage is TRBJ1-3; D is unclear. The germline gives CDR1 GTSNPN, CDR2 SVGIG (reference sequence). Trimming left V 1 base short and J 2 bases short, with 9 bases between. The CDR3 is 14 amino acids. CDR3 coding DNA: TGTGCCTGGAGTGCCGGGTCCGCTGGAAACACCATATATTTT. Amino acid sequence: CAWSAGSAGNTIYF.

The chain links TRBV28 to TRBJ2-1; the match to TRBD2 covers 7 bases. Looked up from germline, CDR1 is MDHEN and CDR2 is SYDVKM. CDR3 length equals 15 residues. Trimming removed 3 bases from V and 2 bases from J; junction bases left unmatched: 4. The CDR3 DNA sequence: TGTGCCAGCAGTTTGGGGCTAGCGGCCTACAATGAGCAGTTCTTC. Encoded protein: CASSLGLAAYNEQFF.

The chain employs TRBV27 and TRBJ1-3; 9 bases line up with TRBD1. CDR3 length equals 15 residues. Germline CDR1 reads MNHEY; CDR2 reads SMNVEV (reference sequence). The ends lost 6 bases at V and 0 bases at J; junction bases unmatched: 3. DNA for the CDR3: TGTGCCAGCAGCCGGGACAGGGCCTCTGGAAACACCATATATTTT. This sequence encodes CASSRDRASGNTIYF.

This chain links TRBV28 with TRBJ1-1, with D maybe TRBD1 (6 bases). Trimming shortened V by 6 bases and J by 1 base, and 15 bases separated the two germline ends. This CDR3 spans 15 amino acids. The germline V gene encodes CDR1 MDHEN and CDR2 SYDVKM. The CDR3 here is CASRPSLGQNTEAFF. The CDR3 DNA sequence: TGTGCCAGCAGACCCTCCCTGGGACAGAACACTGAAGCTTTCTTT.

The chain recombines TRBV9 with TRBJ2-5; 11 nucleotides line up with TRBD2. V gave up 3 bases and J gave up 7 bases; unmatched junction bases: 11. The germline CDR1 and CDR2 sequences are SGDLS and YYNGEE. The CDR3 consists of 16 residues. CDR3 amino acids: CASSASGTSGPGTQYF. The CDR3 nucleotides read TGTGCCAGCAGCGCCTCCGGGACTAGCGGCCCGGGGACCCAGTACTTC.

The V and J genes are TRBV5-1 and TRBJ2-7, with TRBD1 matching over 7 bases. J was trimmed by 4 bases and V by 0 bases; bases with no gene match: 4. Germline values: CDR1 SGHRS, CDR2 YFSETQ. The CDR3 length is 14 residues. CDR3 sequence (DNA): TGCGCCAGCAGCTTGGAGGGACAGATATACGAGCAGTACTTC. Protein sequence: CASSLEGQIYEQYF.

The chain joins TRBV29-1 to TRBJ2-5; TRBD1 aligns across 12 bases. The CDR3 runs to 15 residues. Per the germline V gene, CDR1 is SQVTM and CDR2 is ANQGSEA. Unmatched junction bases numbered 8, after V lost 6 bases and J lost 3 bases. As DNA, the CDR3 is TGCAGCGTGGGACGGGGACAGGGGGCGAAAGAGACCCAGTACTTC. Translation: CSVGRGQGAKETQYF.

This clone was observed a single time. The chain employs TRBV28 and TRBJ1-5; 7 bases fit TRBD1. The length of the CDR3 is 16 residues. The germline gives CDR1 MDHEN, CDR2 SYDVKM. The junction had 10 bases not matched to a gene; V was cut back by 6 bases and J by 2 bases. In nucleotides, the CDR3 is TGTGCCAGCAGAAGAGGGACAGCTGAGGGCAATCAGCCCCAGCATTTT. It is translated as CASRRGTAEGNQPQHF.